This TCR beta chain is drawn from a study of blood T cell repertoires in COVID-19. CDR3 length: 13 amino acids. Germline V gene lookup returns CDR1 SGHTA and CDR2 FQGNSA. Trimming took 5 bases from V and 1 from J, leaving 8 bases between them. Profiled with immunoSEQ multiplex PCR; TCRdb holds only in-frame clones, not every one. This table has some 220,000 clones, less than 90% appearing once. This TCR came from a woman in her forties or fifties in a cohort exposed to, infected with or recovered from COVID-19 (not recorded which). Sequencing was performed on PBMCs or T cells enriched from blood (not recorded which). The chain combines TRBV7-2 with TRBJ1-2; D unresolved. The CDR3 protein is CASSIQNNYGYTF. The CDR3 region has the DNA TGTGCCAGCAGCATACAGAATAACTATGGCTACACCTTC.